These T cell receptor beta chains were read from a single sample in a study of blood T cell repertoires in COVID-19. The protocol was immunoSEQ multiplex PCR, while the TCRdb copy is restricted to in-frame clones and leaves out a portion. Of some 42,000 clones in the sample, 70% to 80% are singletons; the top ten hold 28%. Specimen: peripheral blood. Source of these receptors: a woman between 65 and 79 years old with acute or convalescent COVID-19. The CDR3 runs from the conserved cysteine through the conserved F or W. Fields, in order: V gene, J gene, clone size, D gene, CDR3 DNA, CDR3 protein. A D gene is named only where the DNA matches it firmly. Part of the rows lack a size; the others show once, few, many or a class for expanded clones.

V: TRBV11-2; J: TRBJ1-2; size: -; D: TRBD1; DNA: TGTGCCAGCAGCTCTGGACAGGGAAGGGCTAACTATGGCTACACCTTC; CDR3: CASSSGQGRANYGYTF
V: TRBV6-5; J: TRBJ1-1; size: few; D: -; DNA: TGTGCCACGGACAGAGACATTAGGAGCACTGAAGCTTTCTTT; CDR3: CATDRDIRSTEAFF
V: TRBV5-5; J: TRBJ1-1; size: once; D: -; DNA: TGTGCCAGCAGCTTGCAGGGAAACACTGAAGCTTTCTTT; CDR3: CASSLQGNTEAFF
V: TRBV15; J: TRBJ2-3; size: -; D: TRBD2; DNA: TGTGCCACCAGCAGAGATGGGCTAGCGGGGGTGGATACGCAGTATTTT; CDR3: CATSRDGLAGVDTQYF
V: TRBV11-2; J: TRBJ2-5; size: -; D: TRBD2; DNA: TGTGCCAGCAGCTTCGGGAGGGTCGAGACCCAGTACTTC; CDR3: CASSFGRVETQYF
V: TRBV11-2; J: TRBJ1-1; size: -; D: -; DNA: TGTGCCAGCAGCTTACTAGGCACTGAAGCTTTCTTT; CDR3: CASSLLGTEAFF
V: TRBV28; J: TRBJ1-4; size: -; D: -; DNA: TGTGCCAGCAGTTTGCCGATCGGGGCAACTAATGAAAAACTGTTTTTT; CDR3: CASSLPIGATNEKLFF
V: TRBV6-2/TRBV6-3; J: TRBJ1-1; size: -; D: TRBD1; DNA: TGTGCCAGCAGTTCCTGGGACAGGGGTTATTGGGCTTTCTTT; CDR3: CASSSWDRGYWAFF
V: TRBV6-1; J: TRBJ1-5; size: -; D: -; DNA: TGTGCCAGCAGTGACCCGGGGAATCAGCCCCAGCATTTT; CDR3: CASSDPGNQPQHF
V: TRBV19; J: TRBJ2-1; size: -; D: TRBD2; DNA: TGTGCCAGTAGTATTGGACTAGCGGGAGGGCCACGGGAGCAGTTCTTC; CDR3: CASSIGLAGGPREQFF
V: TRBV5-1; J: TRBJ1-1; size: few; D: -; DNA: TGCGCCAGCAGCTTGGTCGCAGGGTCGAAAGAAGCTTTCTTT; CDR3: CASSLVAGSKEAFF
V: TRBV3-1/TRBV3-2; J: TRBJ1-2; size: -; D: TRBD1; DNA: TGTGCCAGCAGCCAAGATAGGGACAGGGGGAGGCTTGGTGGCTACACCTTC; CDR3: CASSQDRDRGRLGGYTF
V: TRBV10-1; J: TRBJ2-1; size: -; D: TRBD2; DNA: TGCGCCAGCAGTGAGTCGATCACTAGCGGATACAATGAGCAGTTCTTC; CDR3: CASSESITSGYNEQFF
V: TRBV4-2; J: TRBJ2-7; size: few; D: -; DNA: TGTGCCAGCAGCCAATCCCAAGCAAGCCTCTACGAGCAGTACTTC; CDR3: CASSQSQASLYEQYF
V: TRBV30; J: TRBJ2-7; size: -; D: TRBD1; DNA: TGTGCCTGGAGTGCCGGGACAGGGTTCAACGAGCAGTACTTC; CDR3: CAWSAGTGFNEQYF
V: TRBV28; J: TRBJ1-5; size: -; D: -; DNA: TGTGCCAGCCGGAAGACAGGTAATCAGCCCCAGCATTTT; CDR3: CASRKTGNQPQHF
V: TRBV28; J: TRBJ2-5; size: -; D: -; DNA: TGTGCCAGCAGTTCGACGAATCCATTTTCAATAGCGGACCAAGAGACCCAGTACTTC; CDR3: CASSSTNPFSIADQETQYF
V: TRBV15; J: TRBJ1-5; size: -; D: -; DNA: TGTGCCACCAGCAGAACACAGGTGACGGATAGCAATCAGCCCCAGCATTTT; CDR3: CATSRTQVTDSNQPQHF
V: TRBV2; J: TRBJ1-1; size: -; D: -; DNA: TGTGCCAGCAGTTACGGGAGGAACACTGAAGCTTTCTTT; CDR3: CASSYGRNTEAFF
V: TRBV19; J: TRBJ1-3; size: -; D: -; DNA: TGTGCCAGCCGGACAACCTCTGGAAACACCATATATTTT; CDR3: CASRTTSGNTIYF
V: TRBV5-4; J: TRBJ2-4; size: -; D: -; DNA: TGTGCCAGCAGCATCGACAGTAGTCCAAACGACATTCAGTACTTC; CDR3: CASSIDSSPNDIQYF
V: TRBV5-1; J: TRBJ2-7; size: -; D: TRBD2; DNA: TGCGCCAGCAGCCCGGGGATAGCGGGAGGTACTCGTGAGCAGTACTTC; CDR3: CASSPGIAGGTREQYF
V: TRBV7-3; J: TRBJ2-7; size: medium-sized; D: -; DNA: TGTGCCAGCAGCTTAATTGCCGGTACCTACGAGCAGTACTTC; CDR3: CASSLIAGTYEQYF
V: TRBV10-3; J: TRBJ1-5; size: few; D: -; DNA: TGTGCCATCAGGGCGGATTTGGGCAATCAGCCCCAGCATTTT; CDR3: CAIRADLGNQPQHF
V: TRBV7-3; J: TRBJ2-3; size: -; D: TRBD1; DNA: TGTGCCAGCAGCTCGGGACAGCGCACAGATACGCAGTATTTT; CDR3: CASSSGQRTDTQYF
V: TRBV5-5; J: TRBJ2-7; size: -; D: TRBD1; DNA: TGTGCCAGCAGCTTGGTATCAGGGGGCAACGAGCAGTACTTC; CDR3: CASSLVSGGNEQYF
V: TRBV5-1; J: TRBJ1-3; size: -; D: -; DNA: TGCGCCAGCAGCTTCGGGAATCCACGCTCTGGAAACACCATATATTTT; CDR3: CASSFGNPRSGNTIYF
V: TRBV6-5; J: TRBJ2-3; size: -; D: TRBD1; DNA: TGTGCCAGCAGTTACTCCGGGACAGTCACAGATACGCAGTATTTT; CDR3: CASSYSGTVTDTQYF
V: TRBV7-3; J: TRBJ2-1; size: -; D: -; DNA: TGTGCCAGCACCCCTGGGAGCTCCTACAATGAGCAGTTCTTC; CDR3: CASTPGSSYNEQFF
V: TRBV5-1; J: TRBJ1-1; size: -; D: TRBD1; DNA: TGCGCCAGCAGCTCCAAAGGGGGCGTGGGGAACACTGAAGCTTTCTTT; CDR3: CASSSKGGVGNTEAFF
V: TRBV5-1; J: TRBJ1-4; size: -; D: -; DNA: TGCGCCAGCAGCTTGGAACGGGGAAACGAAAAACTGTTTTTT; CDR3: CASSLERGNEKLFF
V: TRBV12-3/TRBV12-4; J: TRBJ2-7; size: -; D: -; DNA: TGTGCCAGCAGGCAGACAAACAGGTACGAGCAGTACTTC; CDR3: CASRQTNRYEQYF
V: TRBV2; J: TRBJ1-4; size: -; D: -; DNA: TGTGCCAGCAGTGATTTTCGTGGGGCTAATGAAGAACTGTTTTTT; CDR3: CASSDFRGANEELFF
V: TRBV5-1; J: TRBJ2-7; size: -; D: TRBD2; DNA: TGCGCCAGCAGGCCGGGGGGGTCGGCCTCCTACGAGCAGTACTTC; CDR3: CASRPGGSASYEQYF
V: TRBV6-4; J: TRBJ1-5; size: -; D: -; DNA: TGTGCCAGCAGTGAGGGGAGTTATCAGCCCCAGCATTTT; CDR3: CASSEGSYQPQHF
V: TRBV18; J: TRBJ1-6; size: -; D: -; DNA: TGTGCCAGCTCACGCGCTCAGGGCCCTAATTCACCCCTCCACTTT; CDR3: CASSRAQGPNSPLHF
V: TRBV28; J: TRBJ2-7; size: -; D: TRBD1; DNA: TGTGCCAGCAGTTTGCTCAGGGGGCGCTCCTACGAGCAGTACTTC; CDR3: CASSLLRGRSYEQYF